The 31 T cell receptor beta chains presented below share a single source sample, sequenced in a study of blood T cell repertoires in COVID-19. The method was immunoSEQ multiplex PCR; TCRdb's version includes in-frame clones alone and lacks a portion of them. The table has under 400,000 clones, approximately 91% seen once. The sequencing sample was made of PBMCs or T cells enriched from blood (not recorded which). The receptors were sampled from a woman younger than 45 who had been exposed to COVID-19.

This chain joins TRBV16 and TRBJ2-7; D is uncertain. Germline V gene sequence: CDR1 KGHSY, CDR2 FQNENV. CDR3 length equals 13 residues. V lost 2 bases, J lost 3 bases, and 8 bases lay in between. The CDR3 spells CASSQDHYYEQYF. The CDR3 DNA reads TGTGCCAGCAGCCAAGACCACTACTACGAGCAGTACTTC.

The chain is built from TRBV18 and TRBJ2-1; possibly TRBD2 for D (5 bases). Germline lookup yields CDR1 KGHSH and CDR2 LQKENI. V was clipped by 0 bases and J by 6 bases, with 12 bases between them. The CDR3 is 15 amino acids. CDR3 region: CASSPPSSQSNEQFF. In DNA, the CDR3 is TGTGCCAGCTCACCACCGTCTAGCCAATCCAATGAGCAGTTCTTC.

This chain links TRBV30 with TRBJ1-2; D is possibly TRBD1 (6 bases). The germline gives CDR1 GTSNPN, CDR2 SVGIG (reference sequence). Trimming removed 3 bases at V and 6 bases at J, with 20 bases between. This CDR3 comprises 15 residues. CDR3 bases: TGTGCCTGGAGAGACATAGGGAGGGGGAGAGATGGCTACACCTTC. This codes for CAWRDIGRGRDGYTF. Looking up the rest from reference TRBV30 and TRBJ1-2 gives the full variable domain: SQTIHQWPATLVQPVGSPLSLECTVEGTSNPNLYWYRQAAGRGLQLLFYSVGIGQISSEVPQNLSASRPQDRQFILSSKKLLLSDSGFYLCAWRDIGRGRDGYTFGSGTRLTVV.

The rearrangement joins TRBV18 to TRBJ2-1; D perhaps matches TRBD1 (8 bases). The CDR3 sequence is 14 residues long. Trimming pared 2 bases from V and 9 bases from J, leaving 14 bases between. CDR1 KGHSH and CDR2 LQKENI come from the germline V gene. CDR3 bases: TGTGCCAGCTCACCATTGACAGGGGAGGGTGAGCAGTTCTTC. This codes for CASSPLTGEGEQFF. The whole variable domain, filled in from reference TRBV18 and TRBJ2-1, reads NAGVMQNPRHLVRRRGQEARLRCSPMKGHSHVYWYRQLPEEGLKFMVYLQKENIIDESGMPKERFSAEFPKEGPSILRIQQVVRGDSAAYFCASSPLTGEGEQFFGPGTRLTVL.

V is TRBV5-1 and J is TRBJ2-7; TRBD2 might be the D (5 bases). The length of the CDR3 is 13 residues. Trimming stripped 0 bases from V and 6 bases from J, with 10 bases between. Germline V gene data show CDR1 as SGHRS and CDR2 as YFSETQ. CDR3 loop: CASSLEAGGEQYF. CDR3 nucleotide sequence: TGCGCCAGCAGCTTGGAGGCAGGAGGCGAGCAGTACTTC.

In its sample, this clone was seen a few times. The rearrangement links TRBV28 to TRBJ2-7, with D perhaps TRBD1 (5 bases). CDR1 and CDR2 from the germline V gene are MDHEN and SYDVKM. The CDR3 extends over 14 amino acids. V lost 5 bases and J lost 6, with 17 bases in between. The DNA of the CDR3 is TGTGCCAGCAGTCGGTGGGGCCTATTAGGCGAGCAGTACTTC. This translates into CASSRWGLLGEQYF.

This clone was seen once. The chain has TRBV7-9 and TRBJ1-4, with TRBD1 matching 9 bases. Germline CDR1 reads SEHNR; CDR2 reads FQNEAQ (reference sequence). There are 14 residues in the CDR3. With V trimmed by 5 bases and J by 7 bases, 5 bases remained unmatched. CDR3 nucleotides: TGTGCCAGCAGCGTGGACAGGGGAAGTGAAAAACTGTTTTTT. This sequence encodes CASSVDRGSEKLFF.

The V and J genes are TRBV28 and TRBJ2-7; possible D gene TRBD2, 5 bases. Germline V gives CDR1 MDHEN, CDR2 SYDVKM. The V end lost 4 bases, the J end lost 7 bases, and 17 bases lay between the germline ends. The CDR3 spans 14 residues. CDR3 DNA sequence: TGTGCCAGCAGTTCCTCCGGGGTCCCGCTGGAGCAGTACTTC. Encoded protein: CASSSSGVPLEQYF. Combining the CDR3 with reference TRBV28 and TRBJ2-7 gives the whole variable domain DVKVTQSSRYLVKRTGEKVFLECVQDMDHENMFWYRQDPGLGLRLIYFSYDVKMKEKGDIPEGYSVSREKKERFSLILESASTNQTSMYLCASSSSGVPLEQYFGPGTRLTVT.

The chain recombines TRBV15 with TRBJ2-7, with D perhaps TRBD2 (6 bases). Germline CDR1 and CDR2: LNHNV and YYDKDF (reference sequence). V was cut by 2 bases and J by 0 bases, with 17 bases left in between. The CDR3 runs to 17 residues. CDR3 DNA: TGTGCCACCAGCAGACCTGGGCGGGGACGGTCCTCCTACGAGCAGTACTTC. Its protein product is CATSRPGRGRSSYEQYF.

This clone was picked up a small number of times. The chain recombines TRBV15 with TRBJ2-3, with D tentatively TRBD1 (6 bases). The germline V and J ends were trimmed by 0 bases and 4 bases, with 26 bases remaining between them. CDR1 is LNHNV and CDR2 is YYDKDF in the germline V gene (reference sequence). This CDR3 contains 20 residues. CDR3 sequence (DNA): TGTGCCACCAGCAGAGACCCTCAAAGACCCACTCAGGGGCGGGCAGATACGCAGTATTTT. This codes for CATSRDPQRPTQGRADTQYF.

This rearrangement joins TRBV25-1 to TRBJ2-7; D is unresolved. CDR1 and CDR2 (germline): MGHDK, SYGVNS. V was shortened by 1 base and J by 2 bases, with 6 bases between the two germline ends. The CDR3 runs 13 residues. The CDR3 region is CASSESSPYEQYF. In DNA, the CDR3 is TGTGCCAGCAGTGAATCAAGCCCCTACGAGCAGTACTTC.

This chain uses TRBV5-1 with TRBJ1-1, with 9 positions matching TRBD1. The CDR3 totals 17 residues. V dropped 0 bases and J dropped 4; count of bases not matched to a gene: 10. CDR1 is SGHRS and CDR2 is YFSETQ in the germline V gene. The CDR3 sequence is CASSLGPGQGKSTEAFF. The CDR3 nucleotides are TGCGCCAGCAGCTTGGGGCCGGGACAGGGTAAGAGCACTGAAGCTTTCTTT.

The CDR3, as DNA: TGCGCCAGCAGCTTGGTGTGGGCGGGAAGTCAAAACAATGAGCAGTTCTTC. It encodes CASSLVWAGSQNNEQFF. The rearrangement uses TRBV5-1 and TRBJ2-1; possibly TRBD2 for D (6 bases). The CDR3 runs to 17 residues. Trimming removed 0 bases at V and 5 bases at J, with 18 bases between. Germline loops: CDR1 SGHRS, CDR2 YFSETQ.

V and J are TRBV27 and TRBJ2-7; 14 nucleotides match TRBD2. The germline CDR1 and CDR2 sequences are MNHEY and SMNVEV (reference sequence). CDR3 length equals 14 residues. V was pared by 6 bases and J by 6 bases, with 4 bases of the junction left unmatched. This CDR3 reads CASRGLAGEGEQYF. In DNA, the CDR3 is TGTGCCAGCAGGGGACTAGCGGGAGAAGGCGAGCAGTACTTC.

The chain couples TRBV28 to TRBJ2-2, with 7 bases lining up with TRBD1. This CDR3 is built from 15 residues. Germline-derived CDR1 and CDR2 are MDHEN and SYDVKM. The V and J ends lost 5 bases and 0 bases, in that order; junction bases with no gene match: 3. The CDR3 spells CASSPGTANTGELFF. CDR3 in DNA: TGTGCCAGCAGTCCCGGGACAGCGAACACCGGGGAGCTGTTTTTT.

Only one count was recorded for this clone. V usage is TRBV2 and J usage is TRBJ1-2; tentatively, D is TRBD1 (6 bases). CDR1 SNHLY and CDR2 FYNNEI come from the germline V gene. V was clipped by 6 bases and J by 4 bases, with 15 bases between them. The CDR3 spans 14 residues. CDR3 DNA sequence: TGTGCCAGCAGCTTAACAGGGTTCGGCTATGGCTACACCTTC. Translated, it gives CASSLTGFGYGYTF.

The chain joins TRBV14 to TRBJ2-7; D may be TRBD1 (5 bases). V was cut by 2 bases and J by 0 bases, with 11 bases left in between. CDR1 and CDR2 (germline): SGHDN, FVKESK. This CDR3 contains 15 residues. CDR3: CASSQPQGSSYEQYF. DNA for the CDR3: TGTGCCAGCAGCCAACCCCAGGGAAGCTCCTACGAGCAGTACTTC. The whole variable domain, remainder taken from reference TRBV14 and TRBJ2-7, is EAGVTQFPSHSVIEKGQTVTLRCDPISGHDNLYWYRRVMGKEIKFLLHFVKESKQDESGMPNNRFLAERTGGTYSTLKVQPAELEDSGVYFCASSQPQGSSYEQYFGPGTRLTVT.

The chain recombines TRBV21-1 with TRBJ1-2; TRBD1, the table's D call, was not compared with the DNA. TRBV21-1 is a documented pseudogene. The CDR3 extends over 19 amino acids. For the CDR3, the DNA is TGTGCCAGCAGCAAAGAATATGTCTGGACAGGGAGATTGACTCATGGCTACACCTTC. This sequence encodes CASSKEYVWTGRLTHGYTF.

The rearrangement joins TRBV28 to TRBJ2-7; D remains unclear. This CDR3 region has 14 residues. Germline V gene lookup returns CDR1 MDHEN and CDR2 SYDVKM. V dropped 1 base and J dropped 6 bases, with 13 bases sitting between them. CDR3 nucleotides: TGTGCCAGCAGTTTATTGGCTCCCCTCCGCGAGCAGTACTTC. Its protein is CASSLLAPLREQYF.

This chain joins TRBV19 and TRBJ2-5; 10 bases line up with TRBD1. Germline CDR1 and CDR2: LNHDA and SQIVND (reference sequence). Germline trimming cut 5 bases from V and 11 bases from J; bases unmatched to any gene: 5. The CDR3 consists of 12 residues. The CDR3 DNA reads TGTGCCAGTAGTCCCGGGACAGGGGTTCAGTACTTC. It encodes CASSPGTGVQYF.

J is TRBJ2-7 and V is TRBV6-5; D unclear. CDR1 MNHEY and CDR2 SVGAGI come from the germline V gene. V lost 4 bases and J lost 0, with 4 bases in between. CDR3 length equals 12 residues. In DNA, the CDR3 is TGTGCCAGCAGTTCCAGCTCCTACGAGCAGTACTTC. This codes for CASSSSSYEQYF.

The chain is built from TRBV24-1 and TRBJ2-3; D not resolved. Trimming stripped 4 bases from V and 5 bases from J, with 9 bases between. CDR3 size: 13 residues. CDR1 KGHDR and CDR2 SFDVKD come from the germline V gene. CDR3 in DNA: TGTGCCACCAGTGACCCGCCCGGAGATACGCAGTATTTT. This sequence encodes CATSDPPGDTQYF.

The chain is built from TRBV10-3 and TRBJ1-1; 9 nucleotides line up with TRBD1. This CDR3 has 16 amino acids. Germline lookup yields CDR1 ENHRY and CDR2 SYGVKD. The ends lost 4 bases at V and 4 bases at J; junction bases unmatched: 10. In DNA form, the CDR3 reads TGTGCCATCAGTGGGACAGGGGTTGACGGAGGCACTGAAGCTTTCTTT. Translated, it gives CAISGTGVDGGTEAFF.

The chain is built from TRBV19 and TRBJ1-5; D call uncertain. Germline lookup yields CDR1 LNHDA and CDR2 SQIVND (reference sequence). The CDR3 extends over 12 amino acids. The V gene lost 5 bases and the J gene lost 4 bases, with 6 bases spanning the gap. CDR3: CASSLLNQPQHF. DNA of the CDR3: TGTGCCAGTAGTCTGTTAAATCAGCCCCAGCATTTT.

The chain is built from TRBV9 and TRBJ1-1; the D is unclear. Germline V gene lookup returns CDR1 SGDLS and CDR2 YYNGEE. The CDR3 spans 14 residues. V lost 0 bases to trimming and J lost 0 bases, with 6 bases between them. CDR3 nucleotide sequence: TGTGCCAGCAGCGTAGCAGTAATGAACACTGAAGCTTTCTTT. Translation: CASSVAVMNTEAFF.

The genes are TRBV6-2 or TRBV6-3 and TRBJ2-1; TRBD2 matches at 8 bases. This CDR3 is 19 amino acids long. CDR1 and CDR2 from the germline V gene are MNHEY and SVGEGT. V lost 0 bases, J lost 7 bases, and 17 bases stayed unmatched. The CDR3 bases are TGTGCCAGCAGTTACTCTAATGAACCCACGGGAGGGAAGTTGAATGAGCAGTTCTTC. It specifies CASSYSNEPTGGKLNEQFF.

V is TRBV2 and J is TRBJ2-7, with 8 bases identical to TRBD1. The CDR3 sequence is 12 residues long. J lost 5 bases, V lost 7 bases, and 4 bases had no gene match. Germline assignment: CDR1 SNHLY and CDR2 FYNNEI. CDR3 DNA: TGTGCCAGCATACCAGGGGGCCACGAGCAGTACTTC. This codes for CASIPGGHEQYF.

The chain has TRBV7-8 and TRBJ1-1; possibly TRBD1 for D (5 bases). Germline CDR1 is SGHVS and CDR2 is FQNEAQ. The CDR3 extends over 15 amino acids. V lost 1 base, J lost 7 bases, and 16 bases lay in between. The CDR3 DNA sequence: TGTGCCAGCAGCTTAGAACAGGTCTCGTTGGGTGAAGCTTTCTTT. Protein product: CASSLEQVSLGEAFF.

The chain employs TRBV29-1 and TRBJ2-1; 8 bases match TRBD1. The CDR3 length is 17 residues. The germline V gene has CDR1 SQVTM and CDR2 ANQGSEA. After removal of 3 bases from V and 9 bases from J, the junction contained 19 bases not matched to a gene. CDR3 loop: CSVDGWTGQGQGGEQFF. The CDR3 nucleotides are TGCAGCGTTGACGGATGGACAGGGCAAGGACAAGGAGGTGAGCAGTTCTTC.

The chain couples TRBV27 to TRBJ1-1, with 7 bases that match TRBD1. This CDR3 is 14 amino acids long. Germline lookup yields CDR1 MNHEY and CDR2 SMNVEV (reference sequence). With V trimmed by 2 bases and J by 7 bases, 7 bases remained unmatched. The CDR3 loop is CASSLIGGPDEAFF. CDR3 nucleotide sequence: TGTGCCAGCAGTTTAATAGGGGGCCCGGATGAAGCTTTCTTT.

The genes are TRBV19 and TRBJ2-7; D possibly corresponds to TRBD1 (6 bases). CDR1 and CDR2 (germline): LNHDA, SQIVND (reference sequence). The germline V and J ends were trimmed by 1 base and 1 base, with 8 bases remaining between them. The CDR3 is 14 amino acids. CDR3 in amino acids: CASSIVGASYEQYF. The CDR3 nucleotides read TGTGCCAGTAGTATAGTGGGGGCATCCTACGAGCAGTACTTC.